This T cell receptor beta chain was found in a study of identical twins. With template switching, a universal primer site was added, and the cDNA carried unique molecular identifiers. TCRdb re-called the 5' RACE reads through MiXCR, storing one row per CDR3 protein. Here the sample spans roughly 500,000 distinct CDR3 sequences, 22% being singletons. This clonotype was seen repeatedly, ten times or more. This CDR3 has 14 amino acids. Trimming cost V 4 bases and J 4 bases; bases outside gene matches: 6. The germline V gene encodes CDR1 SGHRS and CDR2 YFSETQ. All of the donors were Caucasians in good health. These data were also reused for a study on T cells expressing NK-cell markers. That study adds: Eight donors were sequenced, seven testing HCMV-seropositive and one testing seronegative. Six or seven donors carried dominant NKG2C+ clonotypes that made up roughly 1.0-7.5% of their CD8+ T cells.

This chain joins TRBV5-1 and TRBJ1-1; 8 nucleotides agree with TRBD1. The sequenced material came from CD4+ T cells sorted from blood. The receptor comes from a young woman in good health. The CDR3 DNA reads TGCGCCAGCAGCCTAGACAGGGGAGGCACTGAAGCTTTCTTT. It codes for CASSLDRGGTEAFF. Based on the CDR3 plus reference TRBV5-1 and TRBJ1-1, the full variable domain is KAGVTQTPRYLIKTRGQQVTLSCSPISGHRSVSWYQQTPGQGLQFLFEYFSETQRNKGNFPGRFSGRQFSNSRSEMNVSTLELGDSALYLCASSLDRGGTEAFFGQGTRLTVV.